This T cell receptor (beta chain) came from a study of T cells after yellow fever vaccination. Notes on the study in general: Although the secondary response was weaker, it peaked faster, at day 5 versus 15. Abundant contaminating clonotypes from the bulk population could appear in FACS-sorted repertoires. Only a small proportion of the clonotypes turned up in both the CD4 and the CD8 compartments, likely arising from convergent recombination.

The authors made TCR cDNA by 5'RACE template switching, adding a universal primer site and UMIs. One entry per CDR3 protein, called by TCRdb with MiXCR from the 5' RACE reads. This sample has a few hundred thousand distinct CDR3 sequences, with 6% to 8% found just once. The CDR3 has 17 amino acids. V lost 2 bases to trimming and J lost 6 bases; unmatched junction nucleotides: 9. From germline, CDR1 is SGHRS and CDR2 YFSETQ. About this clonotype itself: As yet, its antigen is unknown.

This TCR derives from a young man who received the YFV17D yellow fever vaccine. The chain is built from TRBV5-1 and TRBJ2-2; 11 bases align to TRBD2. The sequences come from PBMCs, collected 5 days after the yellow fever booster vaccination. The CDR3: CASSFSGRANWAGELFF. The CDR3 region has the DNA TGCGCCAGCAGCTTTAGCGGGAGGGCCAATTGGGCCGGGGAGCTGTTTTTT.